This T cell receptor beta chain was sequenced for a study of T cell responses to AZD1222 COVID-19 vaccine. This CDR3 has 17 residues. The germline V gene has CDR1 SGHNT and CDR2 YYREEE (reference sequence). Trimming stripped 4 bases from V and 6 bases from J, with 23 bases between. The method was immunoSEQ multiplex PCR; TCRdb's version includes in-frame clones alone and lacks a portion of them. The table shows tens of thousands of clones, with 92% occurring only once. The specimen comprised peripheral blood, sampled 28 days after the second AZD1222 dose. This clonotype was obtained from an adult who received the AZD1222 COVID-19 vaccine. V usage is TRBV5-4 and J usage is TRBJ2-1; tentative D call: TRBD1 (5 bases). The CDR3 bases are TGTGCCAGCAGCCTCGGAGTGGTAGTGACAGAGATCAATGAGCAGTTCTTC. Translated, it gives CASSLGVVVTEINEQFF.